The 24 T cell receptor beta chains given below trace back to one sample, sequenced in a study of tumor-infiltrating lymphocytes in primary liver carcinoma. Total RNA (roughly 0.45 ug) served as template for TCR beta cDNA synthesis primed by a constant-region primer. The TCR beta library was amplified through three nested multiplex PCR rounds in a modified ARM-PCR procedure. Two initial PCR rounds of roughly 10 cycles each paired TRBV1-TRBV30 forward primers with a C-beta reverse primer. Each CDR3 protein gets one entry after TCRdb re-called the multiplex PCR reads with MiXCR. The table has around 60,000 distinct CDR3 sequences, over 60% seen once. RNA and DNA were co-extracted from around 20-30 mg of unsorted bulk tissue. The sample consisted of liver tumor tissue from sampling region 4. Subset indicated: tumor region T4, right-lateral pole. These receptors were collected from a man aged 40-49 years with primary liver carcinoma and hepatitis B virus infection.

This clonotype has only a few counts. The V and J genes are TRBV28 and TRBJ1-3; no definite D call. Between the trimmed V and J ends, which lost 5 bases and 0 bases, there was a span of 8 bases. This CDR3 region has 14 residues. CDR1 and CDR2 from the germline V gene are MDHEN and SYDVKM. CDR3 loop: CASSALFSGNTIYF. DNA of the CDR3: TGTGCCAGCAGTGCTCTCTTCTCTGGAAACACCATATATTTT. Variable domain in full (rest from reference TRBV28 and TRBJ1-3): DVKVTQSSRYLVKRTGEKVFLECVQDMDHENMFWYRQDPGLGLRLIYFSYDVKMKEKGDIPEGYSVSREKKERFSLILESASTNQTSMYLCASSALFSGNTIYFGEGSWLTVV.

About this clonotype: A much larger clone differs by one base, so this may be a read error. The CDR3, as DNA: TGCGCCAGCAGCTGGGGACAGAACACTGGGGCCAACGTCCTGACTTTC. Its translation: CASSWGQNTGANVLTF. The V and J genes are TRBV5-1 and TRBJ2-6; 7 bases line up with TRBD1. This CDR3 is 16 amino acids long. Germline CDR1 SGHRS, CDR2 YFSETQ. V shed 3 bases and J 2 bases; nucleotides not matched to a gene: 5.

The CDR3 sequence: CSGEPSSYNEQFF. The DNA for the CDR3 is TGCAGTGGAGAACCCAGCTCCTACAATGAGCAGTTCTTC. The chain is built from TRBV20-1 and TRBJ2-1; no definite D call. The CDR3 extends over 13 amino acids. Germline CDR1 DFQATT, CDR2 SNEGSKA (reference sequence). Trimming cost V 7 bases and J 0 bases, with 10 bases left between them.

About this clonotype itself: A much larger clone is a single base away; this may be a read error. This chain connects TRBV29-1 to TRBJ2-1, with unresolved D. There are 14 residues in the CDR3. CDR1 is SQVTM and CDR2 is ANQGSEA in the germline V gene. The CDR3 nucleotides are TGCAGCGTTGCCCTCGGTGAAACCTACAATGAGCACTTCTTC. Translated, it gives CSVALGETYNEHFF.

A note on this clonotype: This could be a read error, since a much larger clone is one nucleotide away. The J gene is TRBJ2-5, the V gene TRBV11-2, with D hard to call. In germline, CDR1 is SGHAT, CDR2 FQNNGV. The CDR3 spans 15 residues. Here the CDR3 DNA reads TGTACCAGCAGCTTAACCCCCCATGACGGGGAGACCCAGTACTTC. Its protein product is CTSSLTPHDGETQYF.

The V and J genes are TRBV11-1 and TRBJ2-5; 7 bases are shared with TRBD1. The germline gives CDR1 SGHAT, CDR2 FQDESV (reference sequence). The CDR3 runs 14 residues. The CDR3 region has the DNA TGTGATAGCAGTGGACAGGTGGAGGTGGAGGCCCAGTACTTC. Its translation: CDSSGQVEVEAQYF.

The chain uses TRBV4-3 and TRBJ2-7; D gene uncertain. Trimming took 2 bases from V and 1 from J, leaving 12 bases between them. The CDR3 totals 15 residues. Per germline, CDR1 LGHNA and CDR2 YSLEER. For the CDR3, the DNA is TGCGCCAGCAGCCAATATGGCTGTAAATCCTACGAGCAGTACTTC. It translates to CASSQYGCKSYEQYF.

Of note for this clonotype: The CDR3 does not end in the conserved phenylalanine or tryptophan, so this is likely a read error. The chain couples TRBV6-6 to TRBJ2-7, with 11 bases aligning to TRBD2. The germline V gene encodes CDR1 MNHNY and CDR2 SVGAGI (reference sequence). This CDR3 is built from 15 residues. V was pared by 6 bases and J by 0 bases, with 4 bases of the junction left unmatched. For the CDR3, the DNA is TGTGCCAGCAGCTCAACTAGCGGGAGCTCCTACGAGCAGTACTCC. It yields the protein CASSSTSGSSYEQYS.

This clonotype showed up just once. A read error may produce the germline difference seen at one junction end. J is TRBJ2-3 and V is TRBV4-1, with TRBD1 matching 9 bases. The germline V gene has CDR1 MGHRA and CDR2 YSYEKL. This CDR3 spans 15 amino acids. The CDR3 coding sequence is TGCGCCAGTAGCCAATCGGGACAGGGAAGAGATACGCAGTATTTT. Amino acids: CASSQSGQGRDTQYF.

A remark on this clonotype: One base away lies a much larger clone, so this may be a sequencing read error. The chain joins TRBV12-3 or TRBV12-4 to TRBJ2-6; TRBD1 might be the D (5 bases). The CDR3 runs to 13 residues. For the CDR3, the DNA is TGTGCCAGCACCATCTCTGGGGCCAACCTCCTGACTTTC. Translating gives CASTISGANLLTF.

Remarks on this clonotype: A read error is possible here, since a much larger clone lies one base away. J is TRBJ2-3 and V is TRBV12-3 or TRBV12-4, with 7 bases identical to TRBD1. This CDR3 has 17 residues. The CDR3 DNA reads TGTGCCAGCAGTCATCGCCGGGACAGTTTAGTTACAGATACGCAGTGTTTT. This gives the protein CASSHRRDSLVTDTQCF.

This clonotype was recorded once. The V and J genes are TRBV28 and TRBJ2-3, with 8 bases matching TRBD2. The V and J ends lost 5 bases and 5 bases, in that order; junction bases with no gene match: 12. The germline V gene encodes CDR1 MDHEN and CDR2 SYDVKM. CDR3 length: 16 amino acids. The CDR3 DNA reads as TGTGCCAGCAGTCCAGTTCTTGGGACTAGTATAGATACGCAGTATTTT. It is translated as CASSPVLGTSIDTQYF. Full variable domain (rest looked up from reference TRBV28 and TRBJ2-3): DVKVTQSSRYLVKRTGEKVFLECVQDMDHENMFWYRQDPGLGLRLIYFSYDVKMKEKGDIPEGYSVSREKKERFSLILESASTNQTSMYLCASSPVLGTSIDTQYFGPGTRLTVL.

Concerning this clonotype: A read error is possible here, since a much larger clone lies one base away. The rearrangement links TRBV6-6 to TRBJ1-1; weak D call: TRBD1 (6 bases). Trimming took 8 bases from V and 6 from J, leaving 19 bases between them. Per the germline V gene, CDR1 is MNHNY and CDR2 is SVGAGI (reference sequence). The CDR3 extends over 14 amino acids. The CDR3 region has the DNA TGTGCCAGCCAAACCACAGGGATGAAGGCTGAAGCTTTCTTT. Residues: CASQTTGMKAEAFF.

CDR3 region: CASGLEQGPTDTQYF. CDR3 coding DNA: TGTGCTAGTGGTTTGGAACAGGGTCCCACAGATACGCAGTATTTT. V is TRBV12-5 and J is TRBJ2-3, with D possibly matching TRBD1 (6 bases). From germline, CDR1 is LGHNT and CDR2 FRNRAP. The V gene lost 1 base and the J gene lost 2 bases, with 10 bases spanning the gap. This CDR3 is 15 amino acids long.

Of note for this clonotype: A junction end diverges from the germline sequence, so it may reflect a read error. This chain connects TRBV6-1 to TRBJ2-7; D not certain. This CDR3 comprises 13 residues. Germline loops: CDR1 MNHNS, CDR2 SASEGT. CDR3 DNA: TGTGCCAGCAGTGAATGGGTTTTCTACAAGCAGTATTTC. This sequence encodes CASSEWVFYKQYF.

Concerning this clonotype: Since the CDR3 does not end with the conserved phenylalanine or tryptophan, this likely comes from a read error. The rearrangement links TRBV11-2 to TRBJ2-2; D is possibly TRBD2 (7 bases). The CDR3 runs 17 residues. CDR1 is SGHAT and CDR2 is FQNNGV in the germline V gene. V lost 1 base and J lost 12, with 24 bases in between. CDR3 region: CASSLALGGANTGKLFY. The CDR3, as DNA: TGTGCCAGCAGCTTAGCATTGGGAGGGGCGAACACAGGGAAGCTGTTTTAT.

A single count supports this clonotype. This sequence joins TRBV11-3 and TRBJ1-5; D not resolved. CDR3 length: 15 residues. Germline CDR1 is SGHNT and CDR2 is YENEEA. Trimming removed 0 bases at V and 6 bases at J, with 12 bases between. Here the CDR3 reads CASSLDLGVPQPQHF. In DNA form, the CDR3 reads TGTGCCAGCAGCTTAGATCTGGGAGTGCCTCAGCCCCAGCATTTT.

For this clonotype: Germline and junction disagree at one end, which may indicate a read error. J is TRBJ2-1 and V is TRBV11-2; D is unclear. There are 15 residues in the CDR3. CDR1 and CDR2 (germline): SGHAT, FQNNGV. The CDR3 region has the DNA TGTGCCAGCAGCCCCCATCGGGTGGGATGGGGTGAGCGGTTCTTC. This encodes CASSPHRVGWGERFF.

This clonotype was detected once. Germline and junction disagree at one end, which may indicate a read error. The chain employs TRBV6-6 and TRBJ1-4; no firm D call. The CDR3 runs 14 residues. Germline V lookup: CDR1 MNHNY, CDR2 SVGAGI (reference sequence). The CDR3 sequence is CASSPNPTNVKLFF. Written as DNA, the CDR3 is TGCGCCAGCAGTCCAAACCCAACCAATGTAAAACTGTTTTTT.

This clonotype appeared a single time. The final CDR3 position lacks the conserved phenylalanine or tryptophan, pointing to a likely read error. This chain uses TRBV10-3 with TRBJ1-1; D not resolved. V lost 6 bases and J 3 bases, leaving 14 bases between the germline ends. The CDR3 consists of 14 residues. Germline lookup yields CDR1 ENHRY and CDR2 SYGVKD. CDR3 loop: CAIREPKKHTEAFL. CDR3 coding DNA: TGTGCCATCAGAGAGCCAAAGAAACACACTGAAGCTTTCCTT.

This clonotype was detected ten times or more. This chain uses TRBV28 with TRBJ2-3, with D perhaps being TRBD1 or TRBD2 (6 bases each). The length of the CDR3 is 15 residues. The germline CDR1 and CDR2 sequences are MDHEN and SYDVKM. Trimming removed 6 bases from V and 1 base from J, with 14 bases in between. The CDR3 nucleotides read TGTGCCAGCAGAGGGGGGAATACAGGCACAGATACGCAGTATTTT. Protein: CASRGGNTGTDTQYF. The full variable domain, in which reference TRBV28 and TRBJ2-3 provide the parts outside the CDR3, is DVKVTQSSRYLVKRTGEKVFLECVQDMDHENMFWYRQDPGLGLRLIYFSYDVKMKEKGDIPEGYSVSREKKERFSLILESASTNQTSMYLCASRGGNTGTDTQYFGPGTRLTVL.

This rearrangement joins TRBV6-1 to TRBJ2-7, with 7 bases lining up with TRBD2. CDR3 size: 14 residues. V lost 11 bases and J lost 11; bases outside the gene matches: 21. CDR1 and CDR2 from the germline V gene are MNHNS and SASEGT. The DNA for the CDR3 is TGTGCCGGCAAAGCGGGGCAGGGAATAACCAAGGAGTACTTC. It yields the protein CAGKAGQGITKEYF.

Details on this clonotype: An end of the junction differs from the germline gene, which may be a read error. The chain couples TRBV6-6 to TRBJ2-7; D is possibly TRBD2 (5 bases). The CDR3 is 15 amino acids. The germline V gene has CDR1 MNHNY and CDR2 SVGAGI (reference sequence). CDR3 sequence (DNA): TGTGCCAGCATTTACTCCGGGAAACCTACCTACGAGCAGTATTTC. It specifies CASIYSGKPTYEQYF.

Of note for this clonotype: The junction shows a germline mismatch at one end, possibly a read error. The V and J genes are TRBV14 and TRBJ2-7; maybe TRBD2 (5 bases). Germline values: CDR1 SGHDN, CDR2 FVKESK. The CDR3 consists of 14 residues. The CDR3 sequence is CASSPDFLRHEQYF. Written as DNA, the CDR3 is TGTGCCAGCAGCCCGGACTTTCTTAGGCACGAGCAGTATTTC.